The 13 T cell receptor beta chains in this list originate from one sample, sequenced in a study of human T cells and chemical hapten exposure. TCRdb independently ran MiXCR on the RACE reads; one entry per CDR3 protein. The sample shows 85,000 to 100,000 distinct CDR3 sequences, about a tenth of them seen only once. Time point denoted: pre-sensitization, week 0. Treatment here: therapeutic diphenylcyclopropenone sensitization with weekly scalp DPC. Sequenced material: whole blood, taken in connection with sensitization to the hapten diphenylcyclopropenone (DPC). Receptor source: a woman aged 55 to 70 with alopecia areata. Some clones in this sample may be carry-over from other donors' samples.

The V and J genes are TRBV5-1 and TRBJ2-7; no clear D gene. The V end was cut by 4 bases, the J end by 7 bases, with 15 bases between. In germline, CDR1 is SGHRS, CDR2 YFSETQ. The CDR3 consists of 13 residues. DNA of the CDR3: TGCGCCAGCAGCCCTCTGATGACTGGTGAGCAGTACTTC. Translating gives CASSPLMTGEQYF.

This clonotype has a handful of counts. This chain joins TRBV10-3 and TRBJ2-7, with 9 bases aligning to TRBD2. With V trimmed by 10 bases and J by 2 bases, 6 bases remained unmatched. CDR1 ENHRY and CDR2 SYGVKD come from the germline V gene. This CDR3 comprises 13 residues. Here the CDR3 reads CATSGAVAYEQYF. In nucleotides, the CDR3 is TGTGCCACTAGCGGGGCAGTAGCCTACGAGCAGTACTTC.

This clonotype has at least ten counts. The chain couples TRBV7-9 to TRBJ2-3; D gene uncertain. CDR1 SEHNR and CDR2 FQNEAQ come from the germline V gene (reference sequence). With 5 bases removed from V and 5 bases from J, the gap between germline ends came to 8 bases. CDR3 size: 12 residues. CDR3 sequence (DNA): TGTGCCAGCAGCCGCGACGGAGATACGCAGTATTTT. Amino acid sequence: CASSRDGDTQYF.

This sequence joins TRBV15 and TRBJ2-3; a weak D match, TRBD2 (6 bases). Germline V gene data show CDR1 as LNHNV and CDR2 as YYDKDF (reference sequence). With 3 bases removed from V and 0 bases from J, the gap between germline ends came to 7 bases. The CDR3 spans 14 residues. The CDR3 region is CATSSGTSTDTQYF. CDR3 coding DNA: TGTGCCACCAGCAGCGGGACTAGCACAGATACGCAGTATTTT.

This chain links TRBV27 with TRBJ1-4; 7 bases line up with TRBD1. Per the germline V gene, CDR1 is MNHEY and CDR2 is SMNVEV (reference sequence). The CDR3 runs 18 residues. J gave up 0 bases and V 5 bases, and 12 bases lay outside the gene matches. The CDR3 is CASSRRGTDTATNEKLFF. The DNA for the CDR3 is TGTGCCAGCAGTCGACGAGGGACAGATACGGCAACTAATGAAAAACTGTTTTTT.

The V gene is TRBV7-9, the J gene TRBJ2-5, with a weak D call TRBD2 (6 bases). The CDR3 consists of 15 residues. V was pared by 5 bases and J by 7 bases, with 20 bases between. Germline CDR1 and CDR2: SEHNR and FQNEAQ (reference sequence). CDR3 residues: CASSPPGEPQGTQYF. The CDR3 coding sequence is TGTGCCAGCAGCCCTCCGGGGGAACCCCAGGGGACCCAGTACTTC.

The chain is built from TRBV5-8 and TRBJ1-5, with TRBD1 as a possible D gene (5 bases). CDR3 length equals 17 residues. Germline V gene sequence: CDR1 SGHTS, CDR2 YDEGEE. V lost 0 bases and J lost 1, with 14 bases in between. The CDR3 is CASSLVGGGWSNQPQHF. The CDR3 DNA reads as TGTGCCAGCAGCTTGGTCGGCGGGGGATGGAGCAATCAGCCCCAGCATTTT.

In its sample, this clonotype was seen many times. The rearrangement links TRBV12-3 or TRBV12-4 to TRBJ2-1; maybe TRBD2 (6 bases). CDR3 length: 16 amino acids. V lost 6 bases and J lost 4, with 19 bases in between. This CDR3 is CASSFHLASKYNEQFF. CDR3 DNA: TGTGCCAGCAGCTTCCATCTAGCGAGCAAATACAATGAGCAGTTCTTC.

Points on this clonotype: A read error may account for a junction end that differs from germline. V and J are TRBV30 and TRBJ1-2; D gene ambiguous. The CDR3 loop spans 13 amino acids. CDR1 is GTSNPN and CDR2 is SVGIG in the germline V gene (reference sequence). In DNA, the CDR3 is TGTGCCTGGAAAGAGACGGATAACTATGGCAACACCTTC. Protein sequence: CAWKETDNYGNTF.

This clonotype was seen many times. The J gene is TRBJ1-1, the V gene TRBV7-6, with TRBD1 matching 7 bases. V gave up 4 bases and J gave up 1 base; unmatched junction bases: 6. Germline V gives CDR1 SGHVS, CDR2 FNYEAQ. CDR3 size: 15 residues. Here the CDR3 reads CASSSATGWNTEAFF. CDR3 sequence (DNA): TGTGCCAGCAGCTCGGCGACAGGGTGGAACACTGAAGCTTTCTTT.

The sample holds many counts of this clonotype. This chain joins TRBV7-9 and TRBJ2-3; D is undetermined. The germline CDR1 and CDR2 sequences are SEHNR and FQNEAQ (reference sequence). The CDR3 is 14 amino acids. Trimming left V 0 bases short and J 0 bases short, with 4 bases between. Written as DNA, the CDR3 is TGTGCCAGCAGCTTAGCGGGGAGCACAGATACGCAGTATTTT. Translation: CASSLAGSTDTQYF.

The CDR3 DNA follows: TGCAGTGCCTCTCGGACTAGCGGGGGGGGCCGTGACGAGCAGTACTTC. It yields the protein CSASRTSGGGRDEQYF. The gene calls are TRBV20-1 and TRBJ2-7; the match to TRBD2 covers 15 bases. Losses at the gene ends were 6 bases for V and 5 bases for J; bases not matched to a gene: 11. This CDR3 is 16 amino acids long. Germline CDR1 and CDR2: DFQATT and SNEGSKA (reference sequence).

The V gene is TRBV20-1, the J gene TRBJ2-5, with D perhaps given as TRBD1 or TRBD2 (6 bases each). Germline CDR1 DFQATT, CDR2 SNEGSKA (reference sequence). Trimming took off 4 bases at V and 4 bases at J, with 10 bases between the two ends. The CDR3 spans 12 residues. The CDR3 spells CSAKGGGETQYF. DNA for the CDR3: TGCAGTGCTAAGGGGGGCGGAGAGACCCAGTACTTC.